These 5 T cell receptor beta chains share one sample of origin, sequenced in a study of blood T cell repertoires in COVID-19. Only in-frame clones appear in the TCRdb table, and some are missing; sequencing was by immunoSEQ multiplex PCR. The data show roughly 100,000 clones, approximately 84% seen once. Material for sequencing was peripheral blood. These receptors all stem from a human donor in a cohort sampled during active COVID-19.

This clone was seen a single time. The chain couples TRBV11-2 to TRBJ1-3; TRBD1 agrees at 9 bases. V trimming: 6 bases; J trimming: 2 bases; junction bases outside the gene matches: 2. This CDR3 has 14 residues. In germline, CDR1 is SGHAT, CDR2 FQNNGV. CDR3 coding DNA: TGTGCCAGCAGTAGGACAGGGGCTGGAAACACCATATATTTT. Translated, it gives CASSRTGAGNTIYF.

The chain is built from TRBV21-1 and TRBJ1-6; TRBD1 reflects the table's D call only, with no check against the DNA. TRBV21-1 is described as a pseudogene. The CDR3 consists of 15 residues. The CDR3 DNA follows: TGTGCCAGCAGCAACAAACAGGGTCTTAATTCACCCCTCCACTTT. Translated: CASSNKQGLNSPLHF.

This sequence joins TRBV5-6 and TRBJ1-2; D unresolved. From germline, CDR1 is SGHDT and CDR2 YYEEEE. The CDR3 spans 15 residues. The V end was cut by 4 bases, the J end by 8 bases, with 21 bases between. The CDR3 here is CASSPHDGRLWGYTF. The CDR3 coding sequence is TGTGCCAGCAGCCCACATGACGGGAGACTGTGGGGCTACACCTTC.

This chain uses TRBV7-9 with TRBJ1-5, with D perhaps matching TRBD1 (5 bases). V lost 5 bases to trimming and J lost 2 bases, with 10 bases between them. Germline values: CDR1 SEHNR, CDR2 FQNEAQ (reference sequence). This CDR3 comprises 14 residues. The CDR3 loop is CASSAVGGNQPQHF. The CDR3 nucleotides read TGTGCCAGCAGCGCCGTAGGGGGCAATCAGCCCCAGCATTTT.

V is TRBV7-9 and J is TRBJ1-4, with TRBD1 matching over 8 bases. The CDR3 length is 14 residues. J lost 7 bases, V lost 5 bases, and 6 bases had no gene match. Per germline, CDR1 SEHNR and CDR2 FQNEAQ (reference sequence). The CDR3 is CASSDGQGGEKLFF. The DNA for the CDR3 is TGTGCCAGCAGCGACGGACAGGGAGGTGAAAAACTGTTTTTT.